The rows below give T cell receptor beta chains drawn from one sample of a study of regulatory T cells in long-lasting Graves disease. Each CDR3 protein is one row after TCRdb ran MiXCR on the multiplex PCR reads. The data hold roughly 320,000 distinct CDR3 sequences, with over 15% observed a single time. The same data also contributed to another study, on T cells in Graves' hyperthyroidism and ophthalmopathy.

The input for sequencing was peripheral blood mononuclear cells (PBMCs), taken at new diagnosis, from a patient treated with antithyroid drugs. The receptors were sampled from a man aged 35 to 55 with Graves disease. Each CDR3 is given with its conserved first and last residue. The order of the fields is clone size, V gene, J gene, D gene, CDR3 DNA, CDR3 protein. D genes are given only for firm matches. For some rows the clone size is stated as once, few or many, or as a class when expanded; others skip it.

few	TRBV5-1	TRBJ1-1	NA	TGCGCCAGCAGCTTGGTGGCCAGGGCGTACACTGAAGCTTTCTTT	CASSLVARAYTEAFF
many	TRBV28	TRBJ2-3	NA	TGTGCCAGCAGTGCGCCCAGGGCGGACACAGATACGCAGTATTTT	CASSAPRADTDTQYF
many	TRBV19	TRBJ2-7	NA	TGTGCCAGTAGTTTGGACAGAACTTACGAGCAGTACTTC	CASSLDRTYEQYF
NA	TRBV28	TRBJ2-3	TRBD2	TGTGCCAGCAGTGATTTTGGGCGGGGGGGCTCAGATACGCAGTATTTT	CASSDFGRGGSDTQYF
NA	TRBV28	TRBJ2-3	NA	TGTGCCAGCACGCGGGCGGCAGATACGCAGTATTTT	CASTRAADTQYF
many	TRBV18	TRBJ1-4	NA	TGTGCCAGCTCACCAAATCCGCCGGGCAACGGAGAAAAACTGTTTTTT	CASSPNPPGNGEKLFF
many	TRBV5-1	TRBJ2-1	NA	TGCGCCAGCAGCTTGGAGTGGGGGGTCCGGTCTGGGCAGTTCTTC	CASSLEWGVRSGQFF
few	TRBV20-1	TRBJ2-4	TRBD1	TGCAGTGCCACAGGGACAGGGGGCGCGCCCATTCAGTACTTC	CSATGTGGAPIQYF
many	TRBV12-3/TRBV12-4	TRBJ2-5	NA	TGTGCCAGCGGGGTGTGGGGTTCGGAGACCCAGTACTTC	CASGVWGSETQYF
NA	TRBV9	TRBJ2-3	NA	TGTGCCAGCAGCGTAGCTCGAGGCACAGATACGCAGTATTTT	CASSVARGTDTQYF
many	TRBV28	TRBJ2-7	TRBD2	TGTGCCAGCACGTCGGGGGGGCGATACGAGCAGTACTTC	CASTSGGRYEQYF
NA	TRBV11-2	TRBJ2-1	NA	TGTGCCAGCACCGATACTAATGAGCAGTTCTTC	CASTDTNEQFF
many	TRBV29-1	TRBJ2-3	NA	TGCAGCGTTGGCGTAGCGGCAAGCACAGATACGCAGTATTTT	CSVGVAASTDTQYF
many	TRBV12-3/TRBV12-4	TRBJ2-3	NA	TGTGCCAGCACCGCTCCTCGTAGGCAGTCGCATTTCGATACGCAGTATTTT	CASTAPRRQSHFDTQYF
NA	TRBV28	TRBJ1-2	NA	TGTGCCAGCAGTTTGGCAGGGGTCGGCTACACCTTC	CASSLAGVGYTF
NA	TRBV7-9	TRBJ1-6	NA	TGTGCCAGCAGCTTAGAATGCCCTACTGAGCCCCTCCACTTT	CASSLECPTEPLHF